The 6 T cell receptor beta chains given below trace back to one sample, sequenced in a study of cytotoxic CD8 clonotypes in ibrutinib-treated CLL. Sequencing used immunoSEQ multiplex PCR; TCRdb keeps in-frame clones, though not all of them. The table has about 39,000 clones, around 63% seen once; the top ten hold 6.5% to 8%. Sequences were derived from PBMCs, sampled at disease progression, from a patient treated with ibrutinib. The source of these receptors is a human donor with chronic lymphocytic leukemia.

The chain is built from TRBV7-9 and TRBJ1-5; D not certain. This CDR3 contains 15 residues. The germline V and J ends were trimmed by 3 bases and 2 bases, with 11 bases remaining between them. Germline CDR1 and CDR2: SEHNR and FQNEAQ (reference sequence). CDR3 DNA: TGTGCCAGCAGCTTCGGGTGGGAGGGCAATCAGCCCCAGCATTTT. Encoded protein: CASSFGWEGNQPQHF.

The chain employs TRBV29-1 and TRBJ1-5, with TRBD1 as a possible D gene (6 bases). Germline V gene sequence: CDR1 SQVTM, CDR2 ANQGSEA. The CDR3 spans 13 residues. The V gene lost 4 bases and the J gene lost 7 bases, with 14 bases spanning the gap. The CDR3 spells CSVGAGARQPQHF. CDR3 in DNA: TGCAGCGTTGGGGCGGGGGCGAGGCAGCCCCAGCATTTT.

V is TRBV5-4 and J is TRBJ2-5, with TRBD2 identical over 7 bases. Germline assignment: CDR1 SGHNT and CDR2 YYREEE (reference sequence). CDR3 length equals 15 residues. V shed 4 bases and J 4 bases; nucleotides not matched to a gene: 10. The CDR3 is CASSHRAGERETQYF. CDR3 DNA sequence: TGTGCCAGCAGCCATCGGGCGGGAGAAAGAGAGACCCAGTACTTC.

This chain uses TRBV11-3 with TRBJ2-5; TRBD1 or TRBD2 may be the D gene (5 bases each). CDR1 SGHNT and CDR2 YENEEA come from the germline V gene. The V and J ends lost 2 bases and 3 bases respectively, with 10 bases between them. The CDR3 totals 14 residues. The CDR3 nucleotides are TGTGCCAGCAGCTTATCGAGGGGTGAAGAGACCCAGTACTTC. Translating gives CASSLSRGEETQYF.

The sample holds one count of this clone. This sequence joins TRBV6-5 and TRBJ1-1; maybe TRBD1 (5 bases). This CDR3 contains 15 residues. V gave up 8 bases and J gave up 4 bases, with 20 bases separating them. Germline V gene sequence: CDR1 MNHEY, CDR2 SVGAGI. The CDR3 loop is CASSLSVGRATEAFF. For the CDR3, the DNA is TGTGCCAGCTCCCTTTCCGTGGGCAGGGCCACTGAAGCTTTCTTT.

This clone was seen just once. The chain uses TRBV5-6 and TRBJ1-1, with TRBD1 identical over 9 bases. CDR3 length: 15 amino acids. V was clipped by 3 bases and J by 1 base; unmatched bases: 4. CDR1 is SGHDT and CDR2 is YYEEEE in the germline V gene. DNA for the CDR3: TGTGCCAGCAGCTGGGGGACAGGGTCGAACACTGAAGCTTTCTTT. Its translation is CASSWGTGSNTEAFF.